One and the same sample provided the 8 T cell receptor beta chains below, sequenced in a study of CD8 T cells in ankylosing spondylitis (dated by TCRdb to 2017 to 2019). Library construction relied on 5' RACE. TCRdb records Illumina HiSeq 2500 as the sequencer. TCRdb reprocessing: public reads trimmed at Q25 with fastp, clones called with MiXCR, in-frame beta chains kept. Every entry covers one CDR3 protein and lists the most common genes and DNA from its rows. The sample has about 400,000 distinct CDR3 sequences on record, 20% of them singletons. Over 10% of the sample goes to the ten largest clones. The sequenced material came from blood, either unsorted or a sorted T cell fraction (not recorded which). The origin of the receptors is a male donor with ankylosing spondylitis or in good health (not recorded which).

The chain recombines TRBV6-1 with TRBJ2-7; TRBD2 matches 8 bases. CDR1 and CDR2 (germline): MNHNS, SASEGT. Unmatched junction bases numbered 6, after V lost 6 bases and J lost 2 bases. The CDR3 is 14 residues long. CDR3 loop: CASSVAGLPYEQYF. The CDR3 DNA reads TGTGCCAGCAGCGTAGCGGGGCTCCCCTACGAGCAGTACTTC.

This clonotype has just a few counts. V usage is TRBV12-3 or TRBV12-4 and J usage is TRBJ2-7; 8 bases map to TRBD1. The CDR3 totals 14 residues. V shed 6 bases, J shed 2 bases, and the junction held 6 bases outside the gene matches. The CDR3 sequence is CASSGRTGTYEQYF. The CDR3 coding sequence is TGTGCCAGCAGCGGTAGGACAGGGACCTACGAGCAGTACTTC.

This rearrangement joins TRBV20-1 to TRBJ2-1, with 7 positions matching TRBD2. V lost 0 bases to trimming and J lost 6 bases; unmatched junction nucleotides: 8. Germline V gives CDR1 DFQATT, CDR2 SNEGSKA (reference sequence). The CDR3 is 15 amino acids. DNA for the CDR3: TGCAGTGCTAGAGAGGTAGCGGGCACCCTCAATGAGCAGTTCTTC. This codes for CSAREVAGTLNEQFF.

The V and J genes are TRBV12-3 or TRBV12-4 and TRBJ2-3; maybe TRBD2 (8 bases). The CDR3 has 14 residues. V was clipped by 7 bases and J by 5 bases, with 16 bases between them. CDR3 loop: CASTPGGGKDTQYF. The CDR3 DNA follows: TGTGCCAGCACCCCGGGAGGGGGCAAAGATACGCAGTATTTT.

The chain carries TRBV11-1 and TRBJ2-5; 13 bases agree with TRBD2. CDR3 size: 19 residues. Germline V gives CDR1 SGHAT, CDR2 FQDESV (reference sequence). Unmatched junction bases numbered 13, after V lost 6 bases and J lost 0 bases. The DNA for the CDR3 is TGTGCCAGCAGTTTCAAATACGGGACTAGCGGGGTCGACCAAGAGACCCAGTACTTC. This translates into CASSFKYGTSGVDQETQYF.

This clonotype showed up just a few times. The chain is built from TRBV29-1 and TRBJ2-1; TRBD1 matches 8 bases. CDR1 and CDR2 (germline): SQVTM, ANQGSEA. The CDR3 totals 13 residues. V lost 4 bases to trimming and J lost 7 bases; unmatched junction nucleotides: 6. The CDR3 reads CSVVWTGSNEQFF. For the CDR3, the DNA is TGCAGCGTTGTGTGGACAGGGAGTAATGAGCAGTTCTTC.

V and J are TRBV27 and TRBJ1-6; D is unresolved. This CDR3 has 15 residues. The germline V gene encodes CDR1 MNHEY and CDR2 SMNVEV (reference sequence). The V end was cut by 0 bases, the J end by 7 bases, with 10 bases between. CDR3 sequence reads: CASSLSGFGNSPLHF. The CDR3 DNA is TGTGCCAGCAGTTTATCAGGGTTCGGCAATTCACCCCTCCACTTT.

The V call is TRBV27, the J call TRBJ2-1; D call uncertain. There are 16 residues in the CDR3. Germline loops: CDR1 MNHEY, CDR2 SMNVEV (reference sequence). V lost 6 bases and J lost 4, with 19 bases in between. CDR3 protein: CASSRRFPNMYNEQFF. For the CDR3, the DNA is TGTGCCAGCAGCCGTCGTTTCCCAAATATGTACAATGAGCAGTTCTTC.